One and the same sample provided the 32 T cell receptor beta chains below, sequenced in a study of blood T cell repertoires in COVID-19. Clones were sequenced by immunoSEQ multiplex PCR, and TCRdb holds only the in-frame ones, with some missing. The sample carries some 170,000 clones, around 84% recorded once. Material: peripheral blood. The receptors were gathered from a woman aged 80 or over with acute or convalescent COVID-19.

The chain links TRBV7-2 to TRBJ2-7; 12 positions match TRBD2. Trimming cost V 4 bases and J 1 base; bases outside gene matches: 5. The CDR3 totals 16 residues. Germline V CDR1 and CDR2: SGHTA, FQGNSA. The CDR3 is CASSYASGGASYEQYF. The CDR3 DNA is TGTGCCAGCAGCTATGCTAGCGGGGGGGCGTCCTACGAGCAGTACTTC.

This clone was found a few times. The rearrangement joins TRBV14 to TRBJ1-2; TRBD1 agrees at 7 bases. There are 15 residues in the CDR3. The V gene's germline CDR1 is SGHDN and CDR2 FVKESK. J was trimmed by 6 bases and V by 2 bases; bases with no gene match: 9. CDR3 DNA sequence: TGTGCCAGCAGCCAAAGGGGGCCGACGGCCAATGGCTACACCTTC. Encoded protein: CASSQRGPTANGYTF.

The rearrangement links TRBV7-2 to TRBJ2-5, with TRBD2 as a possible D gene (6 bases). V gave up 1 base and J gave up 5 bases, with 14 bases separating them. Looked up from germline, CDR1 is SGHTA and CDR2 is FQGNSA. The CDR3 has 15 residues. In DNA, the CDR3 is TGTGCCAGCAGCTTAGAGGGGACGGGAGAGGAGACCCAGTACTTC. It specifies CASSLEGTGEETQYF.

This chain links TRBV5-5 with TRBJ1-2; D gene unclear. CDR1 and CDR2 (germline): SGHKS, YYEKEE (reference sequence). With 4 bases removed from V and 0 bases from J, the gap between germline ends came to 13 bases. CDR3 size: 15 residues. In DNA, the CDR3 is TGTGCCAGCAGCATGGGCGTGAGCTCTAACTATGGCTACACCTTC. Translated, it gives CASSMGVSSNYGYTF.

In its sample, this clone was seen a few times. This chain links TRBV2 with TRBJ2-1; D call uncertain. Germline V gene lookup returns CDR1 SNHLY and CDR2 FYNNEI. The length of the CDR3 is 11 residues. V was pared by 5 bases and J by 8 bases, with 7 bases between. The CDR3 sequence is CASSPLYEQFF. The CDR3 DNA reads TGTGCCAGCAGTCCTTTATATGAGCAGTTCTTC.

The rearrangement uses TRBV9 and TRBJ2-7; D is perhaps TRBD2 (5 bases). Deletions cut 0 bases from V and 3 bases from J, with 13 bases between. Germline assignment: CDR1 SGDLS and CDR2 YYNGEE. There are 15 residues in the CDR3. CDR3 coding DNA: TGTGCCAGCAGCGTAGCTGAACTAGGAGGCTACGAGCAGTACTTC. Its translation: CASSVAELGGYEQYF.

The chain uses TRBV4-2 and TRBJ2-7; no clear D gene. Trimming took 4 bases from V and 1 from J, leaving 8 bases between them. The CDR3 has 13 amino acids. Germline values: CDR1 LGHNA, CDR2 YNFKEQ. DNA of the CDR3: TGTGCCAGCAGCCCCGCAGGTTCCTACGAGCAGTACTTC. Amino acids: CASSPAGSYEQYF.

The chain couples TRBV6-2 or TRBV6-3 to TRBJ1-6; perhaps TRBD1 as D (6 bases). The CDR3 is 16 amino acids. V lost 7 bases and J 7 bases, leaving 20 bases between the germline ends. Germline V CDR1 and CDR2: MNHEY, SVGEGT. The CDR3 here is CASTPQRGRGNSPLHF. The CDR3 coding sequence is TGTGCCAGCACCCCCCAGCGGGGGCGCGGGAATTCACCCCTCCACTTT.

This chain links TRBV16 with TRBJ2-2, with D possibly TRBD1 on 5 matching bases. The germline V gene has CDR1 KGHSY and CDR2 FQNENV. The CDR3 is made up of 14 amino acids. V lost 2 bases, J lost 5 bases, and 9 bases lay in between. The CDR3 coding sequence is TGTGCCAGCAGCCAAGAAAGGGGAACCGGGGAGCTGTTTTTT. Protein sequence: CASSQERGTGELFF.

As regards this clone: Compared with germline, one end of the junction differs, possibly owing to a read error. The CDR3: CSVEGQGTYEQYF. CDR3 nucleotide sequence: TGCAGCGTCGAAGGACAGGGGACCTACGAGCAGTACTTC. The rearrangement links TRBV29-1 to TRBJ2-7, with 9 bases that match TRBD1. CDR1 is SQVTM and CDR2 is ANQGSEA in the germline V gene. The CDR3 length is 13 residues.

This clone was observed a single time. The chain links TRBV21-1 to TRBJ1-5. TRBV21-1 is a pseudogene segment. The CDR3 contains 15 residues. The CDR3 region has the DNA TGTGCCAGCACCCTAAACGGAGGCGAGAATCAGCCCCAGCATTTT. Residues: CASTLNGGENQPQHF.

This clone was picked up one time. This sequence joins TRBV3-1 (or the pseudogene TRBV3-2) and TRBJ1-1; the D is unclear. The length of the CDR3 is 14 residues. The germline CDR1 and CDR2 sequences are LGHDT and YNNKEL (reference sequence). Trimming removed 1 base at V and 5 bases at J, with 11 bases between. CDR3 DNA sequence: TGTGCCAGCAGCCAAGGGAGTCGCGGTACTGAAGCTTTCTTT. Translation gives CASSQGSRGTEAFF.

This clone occurred once. The chain links TRBV15 to TRBJ1-1, with 8 bases that match TRBD1. CDR1 is LNHNV and CDR2 is YYDKDF in the germline V gene (reference sequence). The ends lost 0 bases at V and 1 base at J; junction bases unmatched: 10. The CDR3 has 18 residues. CDR3 region: CATSRDLIVGQGNTEAFF. The CDR3 coding sequence is TGTGCCACCAGCAGAGATCTAATCGTCGGACAGGGGAACACTGAAGCTTTCTTT.

V is TRBV28 and J is TRBJ2-1, with 8 bases aligning to TRBD2. The CDR3 consists of 17 residues. V was clipped by 5 bases and J by 1 base; unmatched bases: 10. Germline V gives CDR1 MDHEN, CDR2 SYDVKM. The CDR3 nucleotides are TGTGCCAGCAGTCAGGTCTCCGGACTAGCATCCTACAATGAGCAGTTCTTC. This translates into CASSQVSGLASYNEQFF.

This sequence joins TRBV21-1 and TRBJ1-1; the D call of TRBD1 is as the table states it, not checked on the DNA. TRBV21-1 is a recognized pseudogene. The length of the CDR3 is 18 residues. The DNA of the CDR3 is TGTGCCAGCAGCCGGCACACAGGGACAGCGAGGTATTACACTGAAGCTTTCTTT. Its protein is CASSRHTGTARYYTEAFF.

V is TRBV7-2 and J is TRBJ2-7, with 7 bases matching TRBD1. The length of the CDR3 is 14 residues. The J segment lost 4 bases and the V segment lost 4 bases, leaving 7 bases of the junction unmatched. Germline V gives CDR1 SGHTA, CDR2 FQGNSA. DNA of the CDR3: TGTGCCAGCAGCTCGTGGGGACAGACTTACGAGCAGTACTTC. Encoded protein: CASSSWGQTYEQYF.

The V call is TRBV18, the J call TRBJ1-2; 7 nucleotides agree with TRBD1. The germline gives CDR1 KGHSH, CDR2 LQKENI. The CDR3 contains 12 residues. V shed 3 bases and J 12 bases; nucleotides not matched to a gene: 7. This CDR3 reads CASSPGDRADTF. CDR3 bases: TGTGCCAGCTCACCCGGAGACAGGGCTGACACCTTC.

J is TRBJ2-1 and V is TRBV6-4, with 12 bases matching TRBD2. This CDR3 spans 15 amino acids. From germline, CDR1 is MRHNA and CDR2 SNTAGT. Trimming took 3 bases from V and 9 from J; bases not matched to a gene: 6. CDR3 DNA sequence: TGTGCCAGCAGTGATCTAGCGGGAGGGGTTGGTGAGCAGTTCTTC. Encoded protein: CASSDLAGGVGEQFF.

This clone was counted a few times. The V gene is TRBV10-3, the J gene TRBJ1-4; no definite D call. This CDR3 has 15 residues. With 10 bases removed from V and 0 bases from J, the gap between germline ends came to 15 bases. Germline CDR1 ENHRY, CDR2 SYGVKD. CDR3 DNA sequence: TGTGCCACAGGCGGAGGCCCCACAACTAATGAAAAACTGTTTTTT. It yields the protein CATGGGPTTNEKLFF.

The V and J genes are TRBV9 and TRBJ2-1, with TRBD2 matching over 9 bases. The CDR3 spans 14 residues. J lost 6 bases, V lost 3 bases, and 4 bases had no gene match. Germline V gene lookup returns CDR1 SGDLS and CDR2 YYNGEE. CDR3 nucleotides: TGTGCCAGCAGCGCGGGACTAGCCTTCAATGAGCAGTTCTTC. Translating gives CASSAGLAFNEQFF. Looking up the rest from reference TRBV9 and TRBJ2-1 gives the full variable domain: DSGVTQTPKHLITATGQRVTLRCSPRSGDLSVYWYQQSLDQGLQFLIQYYNGEERAKGNILERFSAQQFPDLHSELNLSSLELGDSALYFCASSAGLAFNEQFFGPGTRLTVL.

The V gene is TRBV3-1 (or the pseudogene TRBV3-2), the J gene TRBJ2-1; 9 nucleotides agree with TRBD2. Losses at the gene ends were 1 base for V and 6 bases for J; bases not matched to a gene: 7. This CDR3 is built from 16 residues. From germline, CDR1 is LGHDT and CDR2 YNNKEL (reference sequence). CDR3 sequence (DNA): TGTGCCAGCAGCCAAGGGGCTAGCGGGAATTTCAATGAGCAGTTCTTC. This sequence encodes CASSQGASGNFNEQFF.

The CDR3 protein is CASSQGTGSGELFF. As DNA, the CDR3 is TGTGCCAGCAGCCAGGGGACAGGGTCCGGGGAGCTGTTTTTT. The gene calls are TRBV6-4 and TRBJ2-2; 9 bases are a match to TRBD1. This CDR3 is built from 14 residues. V gave up 6 bases and J gave up 6 bases; unmatched junction bases: 5. Germline V lookup: CDR1 MRHNA, CDR2 SNTAGT.

The gene calls are TRBV2 and TRBJ2-7; 14 bases fit TRBD2. Germline loops: CDR1 SNHLY, CDR2 FYNNEI. The CDR3 loop spans 16 amino acids. Trimming cost V 6 bases and J 7 bases; bases outside gene matches: 11. CDR3 bases: TGTGCCAGCAGCCCAGGGACTAGCGGGAGTGGTAGAGAGCAGTACTTC. Protein: CASSPGTSGSGREQYF. The full variable domain, in which reference TRBV2 and TRBJ2-7 provide the parts outside the CDR3, is EPEVTQTPSHQVTQMGQEVILRCVPISNHLYFYWYRQILGQKVEFLVSFYNNEISEKSEIFDDQFSVERPDGSNFTLKIRSTKLEDSAMYFCASSPGTSGSGREQYFGPGTRLTVT.

The rearrangement joins TRBV19 to TRBJ1-1; a weak D match, TRBD1 (5 bases). Trimming shortened V by 7 bases and J by 5 bases, and 17 bases separated the two germline ends. The CDR3 runs to 14 residues. CDR1 is LNHDA, CDR2 SQIVND, per germline (reference sequence). CDR3 in amino acids: CASNIPGYQTEAFF. The CDR3 bases are TGTGCCAGTAACATCCCAGGGTATCAGACTGAAGCTTTCTTT.

The V and J genes are TRBV10-1 and TRBJ2-7; 8 bases are shared with TRBD2. With V trimmed by 0 bases and J by 0 bases, 10 bases remained unmatched. Per germline, CDR1 WNHNN and CDR2 SYGVQD (reference sequence). CDR3 length: 18 residues. The CDR3 here is CASSESLIGGRNSYEQYF. CDR3 in DNA: TGCGCCAGCAGTGAGTCGTTAATTGGCGGGAGGAACTCCTACGAGCAGTACTTC.

The chain employs TRBV3-1 (or the pseudogene TRBV3-2) and TRBJ2-5; maybe TRBD2 (6 bases). Germline V lookup: CDR1 LGHDT, CDR2 YNNKEL (reference sequence). V was pared by 7 bases and J by 2 bases, with 23 bases between. The CDR3 has 17 residues. This CDR3 is CASIPGEVGSGQETQYF. CDR3 bases: TGTGCCAGCATCCCTGGCGAAGTGGGTAGCGGACAAGAGACCCAGTACTTC.

The table lists this clone with a few counts. The chain combines TRBV25-1 with TRBJ1-2; 8 bases line up with TRBD1. With V trimmed by 5 bases and J by 4 bases, 6 bases remained unmatched. CDR3 length: 14 residues. Germline CDR1 reads MGHDK; CDR2 reads SYGVNS. CDR3 sequence (DNA): TGTGCCAGCAGTAAAGGACAGGGACCCTATGGCTACACCTTC. Protein: CASSKGQGPYGYTF.

This clone has a single count. The V gene is TRBV25-1, the J gene TRBJ1-2; tentatively, D is TRBD1 (5 bases). V dropped 1 base and J dropped 3 bases, with 12 bases sitting between them. Germline V gene sequence: CDR1 MGHDK, CDR2 SYGVNS. The CDR3 spans 15 residues. CDR3 nucleotide sequence: TGTGCCAGCAGTGAATCATTTTCAGGGTACTATGGCTACACCTTC. It codes for CASSESFSGYYGYTF.

The chain employs TRBV7-2 and TRBJ1-1; D gene ambiguous. V was pared by 2 bases and J by 2 bases, with 6 bases between. CDR1 and CDR2 from the germline V gene are SGHTA and FQGNSA. The CDR3 sequence is 13 residues long. CDR3 in DNA: TGTGCCAGCAGCTTAAGTAGAAACACTGAAGCTTTCTTT. It codes for CASSLSRNTEAFF.

The chain carries TRBV2 and TRBJ2-7; the match to TRBD1 covers 7 bases. Germline loops: CDR1 SNHLY, CDR2 FYNNEI. The CDR3 runs to 15 residues. V shed 5 bases, J shed 2 bases, and the junction held 9 bases outside the gene matches. The CDR3 loop reads CASSQTGDPTYEQYF. Written as DNA, the CDR3 is TGTGCCAGCAGTCAAACAGGGGACCCAACCTACGAGCAGTACTTC.

CDR3 in amino acids: CASSPSEEPQHF. The CDR3 nucleotides are TGTGCCAGCAGTCCGAGTGAGGAGCCCCAGCATTTT. The V gene is TRBV6-2 or TRBV6-3, the J gene TRBJ1-5; no clear D gene. CDR3 length equals 12 residues. Trimming shortened V by 5 bases and J by 8 bases, and 10 bases separated the two germline ends. The germline CDR1 and CDR2 sequences are MNHEY and SVGEGT.

The chain links TRBV2 to TRBJ2-5; 7 bases match TRBD2. The trim removed 8 bases at V and 7 bases at J, leaving 10 bases unmatched. Per the germline V gene, CDR1 is SNHLY and CDR2 is FYNNEI. The CDR3 runs to 13 residues. This CDR3 reads CASQAGRDGTQYF. CDR3 DNA: TGTGCCAGCCAAGCGGGGAGGGATGGGACCCAGTACTTC.